Detailed here is one T cell receptor (beta chain). Per the original data handling: Cell counts per sample came from amplifying reference gene primers. Sequencing was performed with immunoSEQ multiplex PCR; in TCRdb, only in-frame clones are kept and a portion is missing. V and J calls plus clone size are reproduced from that table; the DNA served to infer D and trimming. The data show 200,000 to 300,000 clones, 85% to 90% seen once. The germline V gene encodes CDR1 SGHVS and CDR2 FQNEAQ. V shed 5 bases and J 3 bases; nucleotides not matched to a gene: 12. The CDR3 loop spans 16 amino acids. This sample stems from a study of blood T cell repertoires in COVID-19.

Sequencing input: peripheral blood. The chain uses TRBV7-8 and TRBJ1-1, with 7 bases aligning to TRBD1. The source of this sequence is a woman aged 40 to 50 with acute or convalescent COVID-19. In nucleotides, the CDR3 is TGTGCCAGCAGCCCCCTGACAGGGCGCGCCGACACTGAAGCTTTCTTT. Protein: CASSPLTGRADTEAFF.